One sample yielded the 5 T cell receptor beta chains listed below, sequenced in a study of CXCR3-negative and CXCR3-positive naive CD8 T cells. Preparation of TRB cDNA libraries relied on 5' RACE carrying UMI labels. No DNA is given; TCRdb re-called the 5' RACE reads and lists each CDR3 protein once. The table for this sample gives approximately 47,000 distinct CDR3 sequences. Sequenced input: naive CXCR3- CD8+ T cells from blood. Documented subset: CD45RO-CCR7+CD27+CD95- naive CD8+ T cells lacking CXCR3 (TNR3-). The receptors originated from a human donor in good health. Some clones in this sample may be carry-over from other donors' samples.

The J gene is TRBJ2-2, the V gene TRBV29-1; absent DNA, TCRdb's TRBD2 call cannot be checked. Germline V lookup: CDR1 SQVTM, CDR2 ANQGSEA. This CDR3 spans 12 amino acids. CDR3 protein: CSVAGESGELFF.

The chain joins TRBV20-1 to TRBJ2-1; the D gene TCRdb calls, TRBD2, cannot be checked with no DNA. Looked up from germline, CDR1 is DFQATT and CDR2 is SNEGSKA (reference sequence). The CDR3 loop spans 15 amino acids. The CDR3 here is CSRPGLASGIDEQFF.

This sequence joins TRBV20-1 and TRBJ2-7; the D call from TCRdb, TRBD1, cannot be confirmed without DNA. This CDR3 comprises 13 residues. From germline, CDR1 is DFQATT and CDR2 SNEGSKA (reference sequence). The CDR3 sequence is CSARVAGAYEQYF.

The chain couples TRBV12-3 or TRBV12-4 to TRBJ2-1; TCRdb's assignment of TRBD1 cannot be checked, as there is no DNA. The CDR3 has 19 amino acids. CDR3 in amino acids: CASGSRADPLKGSYNEQFF.

The chain recombines TRBV13 with TRBJ2-1; TCRdb proposes TRBD2, but this gene call is untestable without DNA. The length of the CDR3 is 13 residues. CDR1 PRHDT and CDR2 FYEKMQ come from the germline V gene (reference sequence). CDR3 protein: CASSPAGYNEQFF.